These T cell receptor beta chains were read from a single sample in a study of cytomegalovirus exposure and HLA in healthy donors. TCRdb keeps only in-frame clones here, not all; method: immunoSEQ multiplex PCR. The sample shows around 250,000 clones, around 90% of them seen only once. The sequenced sample consisted of PBMCs. The receptors originated from a woman between 18 and 29 years old in good health and CMV-seronegative. The CDR3 runs from the conserved cysteine through the conserved F or W. The D gene is left open where the match is weak. Size is omitted from some rows. Given values are once, few, many or a class for expanded clones.

J gene: TRBJ2-7; D gene: TRBD2; clone size: NA; V gene: TRBV9; CDR3 DNA: TGTGCCAGCAGCGTAGCTCCCACTAGCGGGGGTTACGAGCAGTACTTC; CDR3 protein: CASSVAPTSGGYEQYF
J gene: TRBJ2-5; D gene: NA; clone size: NA; V gene: TRBV4-1; CDR3 DNA: TGCGCCAGCAGCCAAGCTGGGCATCAACAAGAGACCCAGTACTTC; CDR3 protein: CASSQAGHQQETQYF
J gene: TRBJ2-2; D gene: NA; clone size: once; V gene: TRBV4-2; CDR3 DNA: TGTGCCAGCAGCCACCGATTAGACACCGGGGAGCTGTTTTTT; CDR3 protein: CASSHRLDTGELFF
J gene: TRBJ1-1; D gene: NA; clone size: NA; V gene: TRBV2; CDR3 DNA: TGTGCCACCTTAGTCGGGACTGAAGCTTTCTTT; CDR3 protein: CATLVGTEAFF
J gene: TRBJ2-7; D gene: NA; clone size: NA; V gene: TRBV4-1; CDR3 DNA: TGCGCCAGCAGCCAAGTAGGAGTATACGAGCAGTACTTC; CDR3 protein: CASSQVGVYEQYF
J gene: TRBJ2-2; D gene: TRBD1; clone size: few; V gene: TRBV7-2; CDR3 DNA: TGTGCCAGCAGCACCTACCAGGGGGTGAACACCGGGGAGCTGTTTTTT; CDR3 protein: CASSTYQGVNTGELFF
J gene: TRBJ1-5; D gene: NA; clone size: NA; V gene: TRBV6-1; CDR3 DNA: TGTGCCAGCAGTGAAGCATCGACAGACTTCAATCAGCCCCAGCATTTT; CDR3 protein: CASSEASTDFNQPQHF
J gene: TRBJ1-2; D gene: NA; clone size: NA; V gene: TRBV5-1; CDR3 DNA: TGCGCCAGCAGCTTAATGTTAGCGGGGTTCGACTATGGCTACACCTTC; CDR3 protein: CASSLMLAGFDYGYTF
J gene: TRBJ2-1; D gene: NA; clone size: NA; V gene: TRBV20-1; CDR3 DNA: TGCAGTGCTAACACAGGGAATGAGCAGTTCTTC; CDR3 protein: CSANTGNEQFF
J gene: TRBJ2-3; D gene: NA; clone size: NA; V gene: TRBV2; CDR3 DNA: TGTGCCAGCAGTGAATGGCGGGGGCGCACAGATACGCAGTATTTT; CDR3 protein: CASSEWRGRTDTQYF
J gene: TRBJ2-5; D gene: NA; clone size: NA; V gene: TRBV11-2; CDR3 DNA: TGTGCCAGCAGCCCACGGACACACCAAGAGACCCAGTACTTC; CDR3 protein: CASSPRTHQETQYF
J gene: TRBJ1-1; D gene: NA; clone size: NA; V gene: TRBV7-9; CDR3 DNA: TGTGCCAGCAGCGAACAGCCAAACACTGAAGCTTTCTTT; CDR3 protein: CASSEQPNTEAFF
J gene: TRBJ2-1; D gene: TRBD2; clone size: NA; V gene: TRBV7-2; CDR3 DNA: TGTGCCAGCAGCTTAGACTTTGTGACTAGCGGGGGGGCCCGTGAGCAGTTCTTC; CDR3 protein: CASSLDFVTSGGAREQFF
J gene: TRBJ1-4; D gene: NA; clone size: NA; V gene: TRBV4-1; CDR3 DNA: TGCGCCAGCAGCCAACTACAGGGTGTAGGCGAAAAACTGTTTTTT; CDR3 protein: CASSQLQGVGEKLFF
J gene: TRBJ2-6; D gene: TRBD1; clone size: NA; V gene: TRBV5-6; CDR3 DNA: TGTGCCAGCAGCGGGACAGGGGTTGGGGCCAACGTCCTGACTTTC; CDR3 protein: CASSGTGVGANVLTF
J gene: TRBJ1-5; D gene: NA; clone size: NA; V gene: TRBV10-3; CDR3 DNA: TGTGCCATCAGTGCGGGAGAAGTTCAGCCCCAGCATTTT; CDR3 protein: CAISAGEVQPQHF
J gene: TRBJ1-6; D gene: NA; clone size: NA; V gene: TRBV9; CDR3 DNA: TGTGCCAGCAGCGTGACAAGGGAGGGTTCACCCCTCCACTTT; CDR3 protein: CASSVTREGSPLHF
J gene: TRBJ2-5; D gene: NA; clone size: NA; V gene: TRBV11-2; CDR3 DNA: TGTGCCAGCAGCTTATTCTCGGTCCTCGAGACCCAGTACTTC; CDR3 protein: CASSLFSVLETQYF
J gene: TRBJ2-1; D gene: TRBD2; clone size: NA; V gene: TRBV29-1; CDR3 DNA: TGCAGCGTAATGTCTAGCGGGGGGCCCGTATACAATGAGCAGTTCTTC; CDR3 protein: CSVMSSGGPVYNEQFF
J gene: TRBJ1-1; D gene: NA; clone size: NA; V gene: TRBV7-2; CDR3 DNA: TGTGCCAGCAGCTCCGTCCAAACAGGGAGCACTGAAGCTTTCTTT; CDR3 protein: CASSSVQTGSTEAFF
J gene: TRBJ2-5; D gene: TRBD2; clone size: NA; V gene: TRBV5-8; CDR3 DNA: TGTGCCAGCAGCTCCTCCGGGACTAGCGGGAGACGAGCCCTCCAAGAGACCCAGTACTTC; CDR3 protein: CASSSSGTSGRRALQETQYF
J gene: TRBJ1-5; D gene: NA; clone size: NA; V gene: TRBV28; CDR3 DNA: TGTGCCAGCAGTGAAGTAGGCAGGGGAGATCATCAGCCCCAGCATTTT; CDR3 protein: CASSEVGRGDHQPQHF
J gene: TRBJ1-1; D gene: NA; clone size: few; V gene: TRBV20-1; CDR3 DNA: TGCAGTGCGGGGGGGAACACTGAAGCTTTCTTT; CDR3 protein: CSAGGNTEAFF
J gene: TRBJ2-5; D gene: NA; clone size: NA; V gene: TRBV6-5; CDR3 DNA: TGTGCCAGCACCACAACGGGCGGGCTCGGGGAGACCCAGTACTTC; CDR3 protein: CASTTTGGLGETQYF
J gene: TRBJ1-1; D gene: NA; clone size: NA; V gene: TRBV2; CDR3 DNA: TGTGCCTCTTTGATGGGCCCTGAAGCTTTCTTT; CDR3 protein: CASLMGPEAFF
J gene: TRBJ1-4; D gene: TRBD1; clone size: NA; V gene: TRBV6-1; CDR3 DNA: TGTGCCAGCAGTGAGGGACAGGGTAATGAAAAACTGTTTTTT; CDR3 protein: CASSEGQGNEKLFF
J gene: TRBJ2-1; D gene: NA; clone size: NA; V gene: TRBV6-1; CDR3 DNA: TGTGCCAGCAGTGATACTGGTTACAATGAGCAGTTCTTC; CDR3 protein: CASSDTGYNEQFF
J gene: TRBJ1-4; D gene: TRBD1; clone size: once; V gene: TRBV7-7; CDR3 DNA: TGTGCCAGCAGCCCATTGGGGTCAGGGGGTAATGAAAAACTGTTTTTT; CDR3 protein: CASSPLGSGGNEKLFF